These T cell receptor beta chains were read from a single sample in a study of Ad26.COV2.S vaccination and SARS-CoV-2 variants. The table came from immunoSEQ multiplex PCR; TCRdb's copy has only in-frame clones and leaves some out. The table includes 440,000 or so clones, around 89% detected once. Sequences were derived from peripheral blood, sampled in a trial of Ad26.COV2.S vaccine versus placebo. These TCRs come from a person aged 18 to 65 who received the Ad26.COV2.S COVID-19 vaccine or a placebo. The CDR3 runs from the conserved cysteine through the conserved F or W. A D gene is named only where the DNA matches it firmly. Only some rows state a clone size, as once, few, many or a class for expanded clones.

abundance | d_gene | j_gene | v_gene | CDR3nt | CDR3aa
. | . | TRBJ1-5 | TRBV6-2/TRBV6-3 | TGTGCCAGCAGTTACGAGGGCCCGACGAGTAATAGCAATCAGCCCCAGCATTTT | CASSYEGPTSNSNQPQHF
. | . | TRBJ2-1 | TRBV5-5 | TGTGCCAGCAGCTCGGACCTCTATGAGCAGTTCTTC | CASSSDLYEQFF
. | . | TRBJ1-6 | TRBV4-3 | TGCGCCAGCAGCCGACAGAATTCACCCCTCCACTTT | CASSRQNSPLHF
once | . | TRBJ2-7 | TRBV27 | TGTGCCAGCAGTTTAGTTGAGAGGGGCGCGTACTACGAGCAGTACTTC | CASSLVERGAYYEQYF
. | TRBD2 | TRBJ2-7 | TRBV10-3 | TGTGCCATCAGTGAGTCCAAGATTAGCGGGAGGGCCTCCGAGCAGTACTTC | CAISESKISGRASEQYF
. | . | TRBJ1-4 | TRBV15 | TGTGCCACCAGCAGAGATTTATCGGCGCCCGTAACTAATGAAAAACTGTTTTTT | CATSRDLSAPVTNEKLFF
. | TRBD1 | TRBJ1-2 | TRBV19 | TGTGCCAGTAGTATAGGTCCGGGACAGAGCTATGGCTACACCTTC | CASSIGPGQSYGYTF
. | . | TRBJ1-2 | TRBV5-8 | TGTGCCAGCAGCTCCTGGACAGTCTATAACTATGGCTACACCTTC | CASSSWTVYNYGYTF
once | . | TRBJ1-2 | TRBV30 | TGTGCCCGGACAGCACTTAACTATGGCTACACCTTC | CARTALNYGYTF
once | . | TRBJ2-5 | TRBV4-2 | TGTGCCAGCAGCCAAGACGGGGATGGGATAGAGACCCAGTACTTC | CASSQDGDGIETQYF
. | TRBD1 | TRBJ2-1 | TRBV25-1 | TGTGCCAGCAGTGGAACAGGGGTAAGGCCATTATACAATGAGCAGTTCTTC | CASSGTGVRPLYNEQFF
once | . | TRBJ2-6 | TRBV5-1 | TGCGCCAGCAGCTTGGTTCCCGGAGCTGGGGCCAACGTCCTGACTTTC | CASSLVPGAGANVLTF
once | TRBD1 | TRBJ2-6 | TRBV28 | TGTGCCAGCACCCAGGGGGAAAGCTCTGGGGCCAACGTCCTGACTTTC | CASTQGESSGANVLTF
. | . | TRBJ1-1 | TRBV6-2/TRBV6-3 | TGTGCCAGCAGTTACGGACGGGGAAGGGCTGTCACTGAAGCTTTCTTT | CASSYGRGRAVTEAFF
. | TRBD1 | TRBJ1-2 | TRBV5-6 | TGTGCCAGCAGCTCTTCCGGGACAGGGGGCTACTATGGCTACACCTTC | CASSSSGTGGYYGYTF
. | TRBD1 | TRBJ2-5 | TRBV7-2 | TGTGCCAGCAGCACGGACAGGGCGGCGACCCAGTACTTC | CASSTDRAATQYF
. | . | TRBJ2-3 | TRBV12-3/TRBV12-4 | TGTGCCAGCAGCCGGGTAGGGACAGATACGCAGTATTTT | CASSRVGTDTQYF
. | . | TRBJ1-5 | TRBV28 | TGTGCCAGCAGTTTATCGCGGACAGGCAATCAGCCCCAGCATTTT | CASSLSRTGNQPQHF
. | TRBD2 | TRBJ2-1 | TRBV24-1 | TGTGCCACCGCTAGCGGGTCGAACAATGAGCAGTTCTTC | CATASGSNNEQFF
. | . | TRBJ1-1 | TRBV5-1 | TGCGCCAGCAGCTTAACCGGGACTCAGGACACTGAAGCTTTCTTT | CASSLTGTQDTEAFF
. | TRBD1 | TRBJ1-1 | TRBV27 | TGTGCCAGCAACCCGACCGGGACAGGGAACACTGAAGCTTTCTTT | CASNPTGTGNTEAFF
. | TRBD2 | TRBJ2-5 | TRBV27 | TGTGCCAGCAGGGGCGGGAGAAACCAAGAGACCCAGTACTTC | CASRGGRNQETQYF
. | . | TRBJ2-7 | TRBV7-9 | TGTGCCAGCAGCTCAGGACTCATACCCTACGAGCAGTACTTC | CASSSGLIPYEQYF
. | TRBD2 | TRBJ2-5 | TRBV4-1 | TGCGCCAGCAGCCAAGCTTCCGGGACTAGCGCGGAGACCCAGTACTTC | CASSQASGTSAETQYF
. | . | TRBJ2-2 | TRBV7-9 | TGTGCCAGCAGCACACCATGGCTACGGGGAGTCACCGGGGAGCTGTTTTTT | CASSTPWLRGVTGELFF
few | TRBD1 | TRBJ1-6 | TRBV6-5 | TGTGCCAGCAGTTACTCGGGGACAGGGACTTCACCCCTCCACTTT | CASSYSGTGTSPLHF
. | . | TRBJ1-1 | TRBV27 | TGTGCCAGCAGTATATTTAGGGGCACTGAAGCTTTCTTT | CASSIFRGTEAFF
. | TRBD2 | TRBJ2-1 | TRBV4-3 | TGCGCCAGCAGCCAAGGCCTTAGCGGGGGGGCAGGTGAGCAGTTCTTC | CASSQGLSGGAGEQFF
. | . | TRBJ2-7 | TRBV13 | TGTGCCAGCAGCTTGGGCGGGAACCCATACGAGCAGTACTTC | CASSLGGNPYEQYF
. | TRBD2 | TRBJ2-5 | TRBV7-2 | TGTGCCAGCAGCCGGGGGTCTAGCGGGAAAGAGACCCAGTACTTC | CASSRGSSGKETQYF
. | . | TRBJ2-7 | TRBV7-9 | TGTGCCAGTAAGGCGGAAGGACAGCTCTACGAGCAGTACTTC | CASKAEGQLYEQYF
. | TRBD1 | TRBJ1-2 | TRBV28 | TGTGCCAGCAGTCTTGGCCGGGACAGCCACTATGGCTACACCTTC | CASSLGRDSHYGYTF
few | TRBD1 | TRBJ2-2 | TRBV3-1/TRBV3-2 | TGTGCCAGCAGCCCAGGACAGGGGTGGACCGGGGAGCTGTTTTTT | CASSPGQGWTGELFF
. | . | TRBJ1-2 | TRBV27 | TGTGCCAGCAGTAGCTTTCAGGGCCATGGCTACACCTTC | CASSSFQGHGYTF
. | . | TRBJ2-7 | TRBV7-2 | TGTGCCAGCAGCTTAACCCCCATAAGCGAGCAGTACTTC | CASSLTPISEQYF
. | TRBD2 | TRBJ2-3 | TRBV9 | TGTGCCAGCAGCGTCTGGCGGGAGAGAGATACGCAGTATTTT | CASSVWRERDTQYF
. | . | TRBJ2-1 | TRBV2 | TGTGCCAGCGCCCAGGTCCCTTTGGATGAGCAGTTCTTC | CASAQVPLDEQFF
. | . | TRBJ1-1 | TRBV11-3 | TGTGCCAGCAGCTTAACGGACTACACTGAAGCTTTCTTT | CASSLTDYTEAFF
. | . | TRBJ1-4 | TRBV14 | TGTGCCAGCAGCCAAGTCGCGGGGGAAAAACTGTTTTTT | CASSQVAGEKLFF
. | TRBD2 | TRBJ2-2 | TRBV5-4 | TGTGCCAGCAGCCTGGGACTAGCAGCGAACACCGGGGAGCTGTTTTTT | CASSLGLAANTGELFF
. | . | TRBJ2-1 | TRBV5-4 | TGTGCCAGCAGCGGGTCGGGGGATCGAAGCTCCTACAATGAGCAGTTCTTC | CASSGSGDRSSYNEQFF
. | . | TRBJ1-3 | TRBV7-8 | TGTGCCAGCAGCTTAGGGAGACTAAACACCATATATTTT | CASSLGRLNTIYF
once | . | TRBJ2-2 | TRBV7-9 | TGTGCCAGCAGCTTAGTGAGCCTAGCCCCCGGGGAGCTGTTTTTT | CASSLVSLAPGELFF
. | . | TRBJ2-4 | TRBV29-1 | TGCAGCGTTACTCACCTAGCCAAAAACATTCAGTACTTC | CSVTHLAKNIQYF
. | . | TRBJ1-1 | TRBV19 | TGTGCCAGTAGTATAGATGGCGAGAGCACTGAAGCTTTCTTT | CASSIDGESTEAFF
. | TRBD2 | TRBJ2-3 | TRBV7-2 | TGTGCCAGCAGAACTAGCGGGGGGAGAAAGTATTTT | CASRTSGGRKYF